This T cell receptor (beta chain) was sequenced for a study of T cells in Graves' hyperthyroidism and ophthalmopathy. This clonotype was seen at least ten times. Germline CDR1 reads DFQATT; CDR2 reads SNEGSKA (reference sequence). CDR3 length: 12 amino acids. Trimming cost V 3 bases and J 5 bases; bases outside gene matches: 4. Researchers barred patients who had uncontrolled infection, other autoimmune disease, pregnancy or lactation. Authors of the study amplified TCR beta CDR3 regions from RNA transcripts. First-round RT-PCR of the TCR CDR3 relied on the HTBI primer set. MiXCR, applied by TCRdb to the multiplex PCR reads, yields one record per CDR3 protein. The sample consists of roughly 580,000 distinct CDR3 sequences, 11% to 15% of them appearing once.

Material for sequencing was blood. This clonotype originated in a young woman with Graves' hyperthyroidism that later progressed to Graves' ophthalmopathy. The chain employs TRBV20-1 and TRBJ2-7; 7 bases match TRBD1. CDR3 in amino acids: CSASVGTDEQYF. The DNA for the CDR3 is TGCAGTGCTAGTGTCGGGACAGACGAGCAGTACTTC.